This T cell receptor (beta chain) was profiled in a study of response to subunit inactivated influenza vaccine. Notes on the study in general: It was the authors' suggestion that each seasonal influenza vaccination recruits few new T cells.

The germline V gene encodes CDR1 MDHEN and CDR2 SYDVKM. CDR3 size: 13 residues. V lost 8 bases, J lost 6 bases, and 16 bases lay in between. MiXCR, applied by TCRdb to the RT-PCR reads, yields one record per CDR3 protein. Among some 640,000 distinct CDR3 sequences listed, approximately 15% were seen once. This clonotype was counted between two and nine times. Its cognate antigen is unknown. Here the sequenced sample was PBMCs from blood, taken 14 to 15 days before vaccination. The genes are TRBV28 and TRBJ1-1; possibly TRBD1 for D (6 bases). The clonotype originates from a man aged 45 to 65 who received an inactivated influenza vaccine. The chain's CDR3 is CASYRDTLAEAFF. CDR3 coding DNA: TGTGCCAGCTATCGGGACACCTTGGCTGAAGCTTTCTTT.